Below are 22 T cell receptor beta chains sequenced from a single sample in a study of post-analysis software for immune sequencing data. Study-level points and caveats: Relative to controls, patients had 4 or 5 TRBV segments at higher frequency, with TRBV5-6, TRBV5-1 and TRBV20-1 among these.

The antigens these receptors bind are not known. Researchers reported that TCR beta cDNA libraries carried unique molecular identifiers. TCRdb recomputed calls from the PCR reads with MiXCR, one row per CDR3 protein. Among some 690,000 distinct CDR3 sequences listed, approximately 59% were seen once. The sequenced sample consisted of blood. The receptors originated from a girl under 10 years old with multiple sclerosis.

About this clonotype itself: An end of the junction does not agree with germline; a read error may underlie this. The rearrangement joins TRBV7-9 to TRBJ2-1; D call uncertain. The CDR3 is 14 amino acids. CDR1 and CDR2 from the germline V gene are SEHNR and FQNEAQ (reference sequence). CDR3 sequence (DNA): TGTGCCAGCCTCCAATCGAGCTCCTACGATGAGCAGTTCTTC. This translates into CASLQSSSYDEQFF. The variable domain in full, with the rest retrieved from reference TRBV7-9 and TRBJ2-1, is DTGVSQNPRHKITKRGQNVTFRCDPISEHNRLYWYRQTLGQGPEFLTYFQNEAQLEKSRLLSDRFSAERPKGSFSTLEIQRTEQGDSAMYLCASLQSSSYDEQFFGPGTRLTVL.

This chain joins TRBV12-3 or TRBV12-4 and TRBJ2-1; possible D gene TRBD2, 6 bases. The CDR3 sequence is 14 residues long. Between the trimmed V and J ends, which lost 6 bases and 2 bases, there was a span of 11 bases. For the CDR3, the DNA is TGTGCCAGCAGACTTAGCGGAACCTACAATGAGCAGTTCTTC. This encodes CASRLSGTYNEQFF.

This chain joins TRBV11-3 and TRBJ2-3; 7 nucleotides align to TRBD1. V dropped 3 bases and J dropped 1; count of bases not matched to a gene: 7. The germline gives CDR1 SGHNT, CDR2 YENEEA. This CDR3 contains 16 residues. In DNA form, the CDR3 reads TGTGCCAGCAGCTTCCCTCCCCAGGGGGGCACAGATACGCAGTATTTT. As protein: CASSFPPQGGTDTQYF.

This clonotype is a singleton in its sample. A junction end diverges from the germline sequence, so it may reflect a read error. CDR3 DNA: TGTGCCGGCAGCTTACCGGGACAGGGCGGGCGAGAGACCCAGTACTTC. Protein: CAGSLPGQGGRETQYF. The genes are TRBV7-9 and TRBJ2-7, with 9 bases that match TRBD1. Judging by the DNA end, TRBJ2-5 fits better; the J call may be wrong. The CDR3 length is 16 residues. From germline, CDR1 is SEHNR and CDR2 FQNEAQ (reference sequence).

This chain links TRBV4-3 with TRBJ2-5; D unclear. This CDR3 is 14 amino acids long. The germline V gene has CDR1 LGHNA and CDR2 YSLEER. The V gene lost 4 bases and the J gene lost 2 bases, with 11 bases spanning the gap. CDR3 nucleotide sequence: TGCGCCAGCAGCCCCTCATCGCGGCAAGAGACCCAGTACTTC. It translates to CASSPSSRQETQYF.

For the CDR3, the DNA is TGCAGTGCTAGAGACTCGAGCGGGGGGGTGGATACGCAGTATTTT. It specifies CSARDSSGGVDTQYF. The chain is built from TRBV20-1 and TRBJ2-3; 10 positions match TRBD2. The CDR3 is 15 residues long. Germline CDR1 DFQATT, CDR2 SNEGSKA (reference sequence). J was trimmed by 6 bases and V by 0 bases; bases with no gene match: 6.

The table lists this clonotype with a count of one. The rearrangement links TRBV4-1 to TRBJ2-1, with 12 bases that match TRBD2. CDR3 length equals 16 residues. V was pared by 2 bases and J by 7 bases, with 6 bases of the junction left unmatched. Germline V gene lookup returns CDR1 MGHRA and CDR2 YSYEKL. The CDR3 protein is CASSQPPSGRGNEQFF. As DNA, the CDR3 is TGCGCCAGCAGCCAACCTCCTAGCGGGAGGGGTAATGAGCAGTTCTTC.

The chain has TRBV5-1 and TRBJ2-7; D is perhaps TRBD2 (7 bases). V dropped 4 bases and J dropped 3 bases, with 17 bases sitting between them. The CDR3 loop spans 15 amino acids. Germline values: CDR1 SGHRS, CDR2 YFSETQ. CDR3: CASSRGAGAHYEQYF. CDR3 bases: TGCGCCAGCAGCCGCGGGGCGGGGGCCCACTACGAGCAGTACTTC.

The J gene is TRBJ2-5, the V gene TRBV10-3; 10 bases fit TRBD1. The end of the DNA fits TRBJ2-7 better, so the J call may be wrong. CDR3 size: 13 residues. Germline values: CDR1 ENHRY, CDR2 SYGVKD. CDR3 sequence reads: CAIRPGQGPEQYF. CDR3 nucleotides: TGTGCCATCAGACCGGGACAGGGGCCCGAGCAGTACTTC.

This clonotype was detected a few times. A much bigger clone sits one base away, suggesting this may be a read error. The chain carries TRBV6-6 and TRBJ2-7, with 8 positions matching TRBD1. CDR1 is MNHNY and CDR2 is SVGAGI in the germline V gene (reference sequence). The ends lost 8 bases at V and 2 bases at J; junction bases unmatched: 5. This CDR3 has 13 residues. The CDR3, as DNA: TGTGCCAGCGGCAGGGGGCCACCCTACGAGCAGTACTTC. It encodes CASGRGPPYEQYF.

The chain employs TRBV5-1 and TRBJ2-7; the match to TRBD2 covers 9 bases. The V and J ends lost 2 bases and 4 bases, in that order; junction bases with no gene match: 13. This CDR3 spans 17 amino acids. CDR1 is SGHRS, CDR2 YFSETQ, per germline. The CDR3 region has the DNA TGCGCCAGCAGCTTTCAAAGCGGGAGGCTGACCCTTTACGAGCAGTACTTC. Translating gives CASSFQSGRLTLYEQYF.

This clonotype was counted between two and nine times. The J gene is TRBJ2-7, the V gene TRBV5-1, with a tentative D call TRBD2 (6 bases). The CDR3 sequence is 13 residues long. CDR1 SGHRS and CDR2 YFSETQ come from the germline V gene. Deletions cut 1 base from V and 3 bases from J, with 8 bases between. The DNA for the CDR3 is TGCGCCAGCAGCTTGACTAGCTTCTACGAGCAGTACTTC. The encoded protein is CASSLTSFYEQYF.

This clonotype was seen more than once but under ten times. V is TRBV29-1 and J is TRBJ2-1, with a weak D call TRBD1 (6 bases). V was trimmed by 4 bases and J by 9 bases, leaving 16 bases between them. CDR1 is SQVTM, CDR2 ANQGSEA, per germline. This CDR3 has 13 amino acids. For the CDR3, the DNA is TGCAGCGTTGGTTGGCAGGGGCCGGGTGAGCAGTTCTTC. The encoded protein is CSVGWQGPGEQFF.

The chain uses TRBV6-5 and TRBJ2-3; 8 bases fit TRBD2. The V and J ends lost 6 bases and 1 base, in that order; junction bases with no gene match: 9. Germline V gene sequence: CDR1 MNHEY, CDR2 SVGAGI. The CDR3 is 16 amino acids. In DNA form, the CDR3 reads TGTGCCAGCAGCCCCGTGGGAGCGGGGGGCACAGATACGCAGTATTTT. It specifies CASSPVGAGGTDTQYF.

This clonotype was counted only a few times. V gene TRBV7-2 combines with J gene TRBJ2-1; D is perhaps TRBD1 (5 bases). This CDR3 contains 16 residues. The V gene lost 1 base and the J gene lost 3 bases, with 13 bases spanning the gap. Per germline, CDR1 SGHTA and CDR2 FQGNSA. The CDR3 DNA follows: TGTGCCAGCAGCTTAGGAAGGGGCGTCCGCTACAATGAGCAGTTCTTC. Encoded protein: CASSLGRGVRYNEQFF.

This clonotype was observed a few times. The chain is built from TRBV29-1 and TRBJ2-7; D is possibly TRBD1 (5 bases). The tail of the sequence fits TRBJ2-5 better, so the J call may be wrong. This CDR3 has 13 residues. The germline V gene encodes CDR1 SQVTM and CDR2 ANQGSEA. The CDR3 DNA is TGCAGCGGGAAGCCCCGGGCAGGGGAGACCCAGTACTTC. This gives the protein CSGKPRAGETQYF.

This clonotype was seen a handful of times. V usage is TRBV5-1 and J usage is TRBJ2-4, with a possible D match to TRBD1 (5 bases). The CDR3 contains 17 residues. V was cut by 4 bases and J by 0 bases, with 17 bases left in between. The germline gives CDR1 SGHRS, CDR2 YFSETQ. This chain's CDR3 is CASSPKGLSLAKNIQYF. In DNA form, the CDR3 reads TGCGCCAGCAGCCCGAAGGGGCTTTCGCTAGCCAAAAACATTCAGTACTTC.

This clonotype was detected only a few times. The genes are TRBV7-9 and TRBJ2-1; 8 bases are a match to TRBD1. CDR1 and CDR2 from the germline V gene are SEHNR and FQNEAQ (reference sequence). The V segment lost 1 base and the J segment 6 bases; nucleotides outside the gene matches: 8. The CDR3 is made up of 16 amino acids. The CDR3 is CASSLGGQEFFNEQFF. The CDR3 DNA reads TGTGCCAGCAGCTTAGGGGGACAGGAGTTCTTCAATGAGCAGTTCTTC.

A single count supports this clonotype. The chain uses TRBV5-1 and TRBJ2-1; 7 nucleotides line up with TRBD1. This CDR3 contains 21 residues. V shed 1 base and J 9 bases; nucleotides not matched to a gene: 28. Germline V gene sequence: CDR1 SGHRS, CDR2 YFSETQ. DNA of the CDR3: TGCGCCAGCAGCTTGATTAAGTTGGGGGACAGTGCCTATCCCCTCACGGGTGAGCAGTTCTTC. Translation: CASSLIKLGDSAYPLTGEQFF. The entire variable domain, with the rest obtained from reference TRBV5-1 and TRBJ2-1, is as follows: KAGVTQTPRYLIKTRGQQVTLSCSPISGHRSVSWYQQTPGQGLQFLFEYFSETQRNKGNFPGRFSGRQFSNSRSEMNVSTLELGDSALYLCASSLIKLGDSAYPLTGEQFFGPGTRLTVL.

V is TRBV20-1 and J is TRBJ2-3; possible D gene TRBD1, 6 bases. Germline V gene lookup returns CDR1 DFQATT and CDR2 SNEGSKA (reference sequence). Trimming took 6 bases from V and 4 from J, leaving 11 bases between them. The CDR3 is 12 residues long. The CDR3 region is CSAPRGPDTQYF. For the CDR3, the DNA is TGCAGTGCGCCCAGGGGTCCAGATACGCAGTATTTT.

This rearrangement joins TRBV3-1 to TRBJ2-4; tentative D call: TRBD2 (5 bases). Germline assignment: CDR1 LGHDT and CDR2 YNNKEL (reference sequence). V lost 0 bases, J lost 0 bases, and 6 bases lay in between. CDR3 length: 15 amino acids. DNA of the CDR3: TGTGCCAGCAGCCAAGATCGGGGAGCCAAAAACATTCAGTACTTC. Protein product: CASSQDRGAKNIQYF.

The chain has TRBV24-1 and TRBJ2-1, with D uncertain. Trimming took off 3 bases at V and 6 bases at J, with 17 bases between the two ends. The germline V gene has CDR1 KGHDR and CDR2 SFDVKD. The CDR3 is made up of 16 amino acids. The CDR3 DNA sequence: TGTGCCACCAGTGATGCGACCTATGAATGGGTCAATGAGCAGTTCTTC. It translates to CATSDATYEWVNEQFF.